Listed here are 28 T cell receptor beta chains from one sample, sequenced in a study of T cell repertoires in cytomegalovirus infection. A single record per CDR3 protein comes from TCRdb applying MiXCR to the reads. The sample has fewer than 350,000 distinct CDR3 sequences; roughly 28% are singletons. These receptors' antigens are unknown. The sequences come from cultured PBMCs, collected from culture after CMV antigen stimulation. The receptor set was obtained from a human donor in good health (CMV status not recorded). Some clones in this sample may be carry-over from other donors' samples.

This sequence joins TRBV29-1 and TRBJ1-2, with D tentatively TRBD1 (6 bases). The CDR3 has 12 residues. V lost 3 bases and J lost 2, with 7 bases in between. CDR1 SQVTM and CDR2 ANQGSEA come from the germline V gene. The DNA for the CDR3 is TGCAGCGTTGATCAGGGGAACTATGGCTACACCTTC. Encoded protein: CSVDQGNYGYTF.

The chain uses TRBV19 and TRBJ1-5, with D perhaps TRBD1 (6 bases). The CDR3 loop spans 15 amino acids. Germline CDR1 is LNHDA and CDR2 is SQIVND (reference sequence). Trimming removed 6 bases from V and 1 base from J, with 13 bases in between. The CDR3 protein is CASRMRGGSNQPQHF. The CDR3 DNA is TGTGCCAGTAGGATGAGAGGGGGGAGCAATCAGCCCCAGCATTTT.

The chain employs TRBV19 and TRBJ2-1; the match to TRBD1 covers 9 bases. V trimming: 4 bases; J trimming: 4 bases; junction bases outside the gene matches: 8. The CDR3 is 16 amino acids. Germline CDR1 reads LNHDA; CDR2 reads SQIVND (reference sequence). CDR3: CASSTTGTGLYNEQFF. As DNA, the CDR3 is TGTGCCAGTAGTACAACCGGGACAGGGTTATACAATGAGCAGTTCTTC.

The CDR3 here is CASWDRSNQPQHF. The CDR3 DNA reads as TGCGCCAGCTGGGACAGATCCAATCAGCCCCAGCATTTT. The chain recombines TRBV10-2 with TRBJ1-5, with 7 bases aligning to TRBD1. Germline V gene lookup returns CDR1 WSHSY and CDR2 SAAADI. V lost 8 bases, J lost 3 bases, and 4 bases stayed unmatched. The CDR3 totals 13 residues.

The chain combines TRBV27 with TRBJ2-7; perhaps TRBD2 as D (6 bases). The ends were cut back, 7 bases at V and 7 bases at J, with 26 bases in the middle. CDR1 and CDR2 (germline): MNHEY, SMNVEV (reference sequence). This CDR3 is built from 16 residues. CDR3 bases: TGTGCCAGCATGGGGGGTCGGGGAGGCGTACAGAAGGAGCAGTACTTC. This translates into CASMGGRGGVQKEQYF.

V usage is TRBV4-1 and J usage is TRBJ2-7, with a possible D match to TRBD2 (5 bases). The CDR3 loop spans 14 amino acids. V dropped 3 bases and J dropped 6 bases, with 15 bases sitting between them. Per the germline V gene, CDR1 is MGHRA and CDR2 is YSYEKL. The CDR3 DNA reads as TGCGCCAGCAGCCAGGACCGAACCGGGGTCGAGCAGTACTTC. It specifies CASSQDRTGVEQYF.

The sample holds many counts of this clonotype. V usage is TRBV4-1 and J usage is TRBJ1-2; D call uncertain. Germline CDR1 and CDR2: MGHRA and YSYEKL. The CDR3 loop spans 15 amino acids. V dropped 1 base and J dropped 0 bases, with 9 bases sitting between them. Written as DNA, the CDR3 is TGCGCCAGCAGCCAAGCGCAGACCTCTAACTATGGCTACACCTTC. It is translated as CASSQAQTSNYGYTF.

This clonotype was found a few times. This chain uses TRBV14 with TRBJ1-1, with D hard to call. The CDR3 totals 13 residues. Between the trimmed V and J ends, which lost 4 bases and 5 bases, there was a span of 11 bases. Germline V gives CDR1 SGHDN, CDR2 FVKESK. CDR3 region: CASSPPGGTEAFF. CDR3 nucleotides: TGTGCCAGCAGCCCTCCTGGTGGTACTGAAGCTTTCTTT. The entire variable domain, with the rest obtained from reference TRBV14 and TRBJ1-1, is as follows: EAGVTQFPSHSVIEKGQTVTLRCDPISGHDNLYWYRRVMGKEIKFLLHFVKESKQDESGMPNNRFLAERTGGTYSTLKVQPAELEDSGVYFCASSPPGGTEAFFGQGTRLTVV.

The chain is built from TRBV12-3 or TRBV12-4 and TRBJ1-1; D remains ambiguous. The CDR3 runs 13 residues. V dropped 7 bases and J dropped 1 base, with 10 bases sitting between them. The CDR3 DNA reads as TGTGCCAGCACGTTAAGAACGAACACTGAAGCTTTCTTT. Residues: CASTLRTNTEAFF.

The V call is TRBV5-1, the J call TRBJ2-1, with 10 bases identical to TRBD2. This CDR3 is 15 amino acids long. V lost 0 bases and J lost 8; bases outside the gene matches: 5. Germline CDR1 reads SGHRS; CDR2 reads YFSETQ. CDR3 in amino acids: CASSLEAGGVDEQFF. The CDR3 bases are TGCGCCAGCAGCTTGGAAGCGGGAGGGGTTGATGAGCAGTTCTTC. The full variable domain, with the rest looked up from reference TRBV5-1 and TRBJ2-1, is KAGVTQTPRYLIKTRGQQVTLSCSPISGHRSVSWYQQTPGQGLQFLFEYFSETQRNKGNFPGRFSGRQFSNSRSEMNVSTLELGDSALYLCASSLEAGGVDEQFFGPGTRLTVL.

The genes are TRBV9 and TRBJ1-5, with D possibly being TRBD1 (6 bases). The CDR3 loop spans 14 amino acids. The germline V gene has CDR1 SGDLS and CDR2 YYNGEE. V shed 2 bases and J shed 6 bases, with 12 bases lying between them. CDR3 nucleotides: TGTGCCAGCAGCGTGCTGGAGGGGGGTCAGCCCCAGCATTTT. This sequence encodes CASSVLEGGQPQHF.

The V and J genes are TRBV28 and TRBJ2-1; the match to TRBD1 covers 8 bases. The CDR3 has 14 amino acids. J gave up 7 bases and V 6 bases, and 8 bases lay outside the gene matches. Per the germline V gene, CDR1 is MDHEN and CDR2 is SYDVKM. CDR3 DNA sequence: TGTGCCAGCAGCCCGGGACAGGTCCAAAATGAGCAGTTCTTC. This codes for CASSPGQVQNEQFF. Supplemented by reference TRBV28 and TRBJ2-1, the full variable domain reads DVKVTQSSRYLVKRTGEKVFLECVQDMDHENMFWYRQDPGLGLRLIYFSYDVKMKEKGDIPEGYSVSREKKERFSLILESASTNQTSMYLCASSPGQVQNEQFFGPGTRLTVL.

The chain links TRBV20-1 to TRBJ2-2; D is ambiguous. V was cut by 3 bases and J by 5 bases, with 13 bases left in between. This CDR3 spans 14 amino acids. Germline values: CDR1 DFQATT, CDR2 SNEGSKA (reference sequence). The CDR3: CSASPSSGTGELFF. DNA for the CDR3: TGCAGTGCTAGTCCCAGCTCTGGGACCGGGGAGCTGTTTTTT.

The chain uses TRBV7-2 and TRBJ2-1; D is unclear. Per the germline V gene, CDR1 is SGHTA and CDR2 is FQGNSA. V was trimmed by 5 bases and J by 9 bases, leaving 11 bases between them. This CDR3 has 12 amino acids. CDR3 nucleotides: TGTGCCAGCAGCAGAGGCTGGGGTGAGCAGTTCTTC. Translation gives CASSRGWGEQFF.

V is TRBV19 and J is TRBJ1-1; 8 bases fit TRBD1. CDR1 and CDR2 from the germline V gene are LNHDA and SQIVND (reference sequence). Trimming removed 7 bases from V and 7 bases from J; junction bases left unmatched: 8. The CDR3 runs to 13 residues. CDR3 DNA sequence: TGTGCCAGTACAAGACAGGGGTTGAGTGAAGCTTTCTTT. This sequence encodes CASTRQGLSEAFF.

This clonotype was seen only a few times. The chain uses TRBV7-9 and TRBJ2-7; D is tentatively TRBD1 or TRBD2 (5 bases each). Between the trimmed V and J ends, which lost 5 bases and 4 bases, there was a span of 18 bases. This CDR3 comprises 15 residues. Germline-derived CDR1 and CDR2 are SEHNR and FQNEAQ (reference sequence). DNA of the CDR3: TGTGCCAGCAGCCCCACCGGGGCTCAAATGTACGAGCAGTACTTC. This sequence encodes CASSPTGAQMYEQYF.

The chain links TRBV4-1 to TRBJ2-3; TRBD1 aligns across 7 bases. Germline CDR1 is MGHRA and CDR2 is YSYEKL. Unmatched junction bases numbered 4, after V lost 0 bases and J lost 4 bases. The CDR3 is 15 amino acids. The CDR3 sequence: CASSQEATGSDTQYF. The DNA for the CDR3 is TGCGCCAGCAGCCAAGAGGCGACAGGGTCAGATACGCAGTATTTT.

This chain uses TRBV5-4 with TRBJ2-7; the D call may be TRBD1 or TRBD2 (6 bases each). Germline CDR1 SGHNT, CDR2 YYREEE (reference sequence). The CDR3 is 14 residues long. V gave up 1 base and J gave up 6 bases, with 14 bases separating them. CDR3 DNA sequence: TGTGCCAGCAGCTTGTGGGGGGCTATGGGCGAGCAGTACTTC. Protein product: CASSLWGAMGEQYF.

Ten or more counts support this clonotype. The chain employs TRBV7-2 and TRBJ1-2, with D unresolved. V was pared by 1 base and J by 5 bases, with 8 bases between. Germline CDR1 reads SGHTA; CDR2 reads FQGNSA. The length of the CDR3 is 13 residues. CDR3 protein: CASSLEAGYGYTF. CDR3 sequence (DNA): TGTGCCAGCAGCTTAGAGGCGGGGTATGGCTACACCTTC.

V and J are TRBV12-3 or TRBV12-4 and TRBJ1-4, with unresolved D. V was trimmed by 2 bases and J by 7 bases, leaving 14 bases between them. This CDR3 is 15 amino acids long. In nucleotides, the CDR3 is TGTGCCAGCAGTTTAATCGGGGAGGTCCGTGAAAAACTGTTTTTT. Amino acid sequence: CASSLIGEVREKLFF.

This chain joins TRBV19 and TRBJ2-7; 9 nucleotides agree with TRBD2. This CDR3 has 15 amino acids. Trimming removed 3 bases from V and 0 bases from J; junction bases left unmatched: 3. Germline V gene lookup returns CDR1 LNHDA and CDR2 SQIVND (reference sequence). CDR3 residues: CASSITSGPSYEQYF. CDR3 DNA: TGTGCCAGTAGTATCACTAGCGGGCCCTCCTACGAGCAGTACTTC.

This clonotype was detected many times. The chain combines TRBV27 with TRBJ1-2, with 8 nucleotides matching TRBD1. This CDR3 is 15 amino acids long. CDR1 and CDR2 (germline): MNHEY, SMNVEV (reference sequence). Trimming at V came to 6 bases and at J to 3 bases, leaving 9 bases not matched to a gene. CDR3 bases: TGTGCCAGCAGCCCGCGACAGGGGAATTACTATGGCTACACCTTC. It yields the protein CASSPRQGNYYGYTF.

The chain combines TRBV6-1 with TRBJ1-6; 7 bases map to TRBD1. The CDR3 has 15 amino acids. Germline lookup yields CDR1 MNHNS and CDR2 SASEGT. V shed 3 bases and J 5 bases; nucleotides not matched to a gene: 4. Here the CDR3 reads CASSDHRGNNSPLHF. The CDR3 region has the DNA TGTGCCAGCAGTGATCACAGGGGCAATAATTCACCCCTCCACTTT.

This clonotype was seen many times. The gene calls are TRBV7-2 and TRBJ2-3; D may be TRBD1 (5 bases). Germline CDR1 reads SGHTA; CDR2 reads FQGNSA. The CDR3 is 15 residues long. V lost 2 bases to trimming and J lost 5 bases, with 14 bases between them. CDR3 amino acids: CASSLNKGWGDTQYF. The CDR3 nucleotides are TGTGCCAGCAGCTTAAACAAGGGGTGGGGAGATACGCAGTATTTT. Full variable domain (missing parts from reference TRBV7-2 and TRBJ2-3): GAGVSQSPSNKVTEKGKDVELRCDPISGHTALYWYRQSLGQGLEFLIYFQGNSAPDKSGLPSDRFSAERTGGSVSTLTIQRTQQEDSAVYLCASSLNKGWGDTQYFGPGTRLTVL.

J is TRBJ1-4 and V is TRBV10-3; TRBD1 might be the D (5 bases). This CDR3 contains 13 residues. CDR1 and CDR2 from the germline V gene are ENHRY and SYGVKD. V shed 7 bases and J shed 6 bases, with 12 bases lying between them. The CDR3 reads CAIKGTEDEKLFF. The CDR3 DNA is TGTGCCATCAAAGGGACGGAAGATGAAAAACTGTTTTTT.

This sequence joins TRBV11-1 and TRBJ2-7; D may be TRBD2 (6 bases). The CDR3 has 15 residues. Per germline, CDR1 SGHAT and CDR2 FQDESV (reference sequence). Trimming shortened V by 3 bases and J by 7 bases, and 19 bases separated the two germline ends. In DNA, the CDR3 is TGTGCCAGCAGCTTGGAACCCGGGACTTCCACTGAGCAGTACTTC. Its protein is CASSLEPGTSTEQYF.

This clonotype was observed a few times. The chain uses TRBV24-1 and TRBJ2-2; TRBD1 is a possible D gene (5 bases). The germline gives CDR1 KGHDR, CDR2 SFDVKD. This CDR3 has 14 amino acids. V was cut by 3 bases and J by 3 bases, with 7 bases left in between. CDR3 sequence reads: CATSDGADTGELFF. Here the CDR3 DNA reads TGTGCCACCAGTGATGGGGCGGACACCGGGGAGCTGTTTTTT.

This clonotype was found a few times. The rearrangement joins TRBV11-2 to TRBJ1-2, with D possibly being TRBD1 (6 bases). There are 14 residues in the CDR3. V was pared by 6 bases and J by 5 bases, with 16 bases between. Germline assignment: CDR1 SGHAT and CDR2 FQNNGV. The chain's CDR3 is CASSQPGGAYGYTF. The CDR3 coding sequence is TGTGCCAGCAGTCAACCGGGGGGCGCGTATGGCTACACCTTC.